The 8 T cell receptor beta chains below were found in one sample sequenced in a study of blood T cell repertoires in COVID-19. TCRdb's copy holds only in-frame clones and misses some; the assay was immunoSEQ multiplex PCR. The data contain 95,000 to 150,000 clones, about 80% of them singletons. Material for sequencing was peripheral blood. The receptors come from a middle-aged man with active or convalescent COVID-19.

The V gene is TRBV6-5, the J gene TRBJ2-5, with a tentative D call TRBD2 (5 bases). The germline gives CDR1 MNHEY, CDR2 SVGAGI. This CDR3 has 14 residues. V was pared by 4 bases and J by 5 bases, with 14 bases between. Written as DNA, the CDR3 is TGTGCCAGCAGTTTCGAGGGTCTGGGGGAGACCCAGTACTTC. Protein: CASSFEGLGETQYF.

In this sample, this clone turned up a few times. The J gene is TRBJ1-5, the V gene TRBV10-1; 7 bases match TRBD1. J lost 8 bases, V lost 5 bases, and 9 bases had no gene match. This CDR3 comprises 14 residues. Germline CDR1 and CDR2: WNHNN and SYGVQD (reference sequence). DNA of the CDR3: TGCGCCAGCAGTCTGACAGGGACACCCGAGCCCCAGCATTTT. Translating gives CASSLTGTPEPQHF.

The chain combines TRBV11-3 with TRBJ2-1, with 9 positions matching TRBD2. Germline CDR1 and CDR2: SGHNT and YENEEA. After removal of 3 bases from V and 8 bases from J, the junction contained 5 bases not matched to a gene. The CDR3 runs 14 residues. CDR3 sequence: CASSFGLAGDEQFF. The CDR3 DNA reads as TGTGCCAGCAGCTTCGGGTTAGCGGGGGATGAGCAGTTCTTC.

The chain uses TRBV10-1 and TRBJ1-5; D not certain. Trimming removed 0 bases at V and 6 bases at J, with 6 bases between. CDR1 and CDR2 from the germline V gene are WNHNN and SYGVQD (reference sequence). CDR3 size: 13 residues. CDR3: CASSESRSQPQHF. CDR3 DNA sequence: TGCGCCAGCAGTGAGTCGAGGAGTCAGCCCCAGCATTTT.

The chain uses TRBV2 and TRBJ2-7; TRBD2 agrees at 8 bases. Germline V lookup: CDR1 SNHLY, CDR2 FYNNEI. The CDR3 is made up of 16 amino acids. V lost 4 bases, J lost 0 bases, and 8 bases stayed unmatched. CDR3 nucleotide sequence: TGTGCCAGCAGTGGCAGGGCTAGCGGGTTCTCCTACGAGCAGTACTTC. This gives the protein CASSGRASGFSYEQYF.

The chain employs TRBV19 and TRBJ2-7; 9 nucleotides align to TRBD1. The trim removed 9 bases at V and 5 bases at J, leaving 14 bases unmatched. Germline CDR1 LNHDA, CDR2 SQIVND (reference sequence). There are 15 residues in the CDR3. CDR3 amino acids: CASQKKGQGANEQYF. The CDR3 DNA reads TGTGCCAGCCAAAAAAAGGGACAGGGTGCCAACGAGCAGTACTTC.

The DNA of the CDR3 is TGTGCCACCAGCAGAGCCAGGTCCTACGAGCAGTACTTC. Its protein is CATSRARSYEQYF. This sequence joins TRBV15 and TRBJ2-7, with unresolved D. V was clipped by 1 base and J by 1 base, with 5 bases between them. Germline loops: CDR1 LNHNV, CDR2 YYDKDF (reference sequence). This CDR3 comprises 13 residues.

The V gene is TRBV9, the J gene TRBJ1-6; 8 bases are a match to TRBD1. The CDR3 runs to 16 residues. The V gene end was trimmed by 3 bases and the J gene end by 9 bases; junction bases not matched to a gene: 11. Per the germline V gene, CDR1 is SGDLS and CDR2 is YYNGEE. CDR3 DNA sequence: TGTGCCAGCAGCGCTTCGACAGGGGAGCCCGGTTCACCCCTCCACTTT. It specifies CASSASTGEPGSPLHF.